The present TCR beta chain was sequenced within a study of technical replicates of blood from a handful of donors (dated by TCRdb to 2016 to 2017). The method behind the library was the immunoSEQ multiplex PCR assay. Imported from immuneACCESS, the table was reduced by TCRdb to in-frame sequences with V and J called. These copies leave out some clones; in studies compared against another copy, an unresolved V gene accounts for under half, and the cause of the remainder is not known. This sample comprises about 100,000 clones, 95% of them detected only once. Of the sample, around 0.21% is held by the ten largest clones. This clone was seen only once. What antigen it recognizes has not been identified. Qualities for individual bases were not recorded, and no much larger clone is one base off. The germline V gene yields SGDLS for CDR1 and YYNGEE for CDR2. The CDR3 starts with the cysteine, ends with the phenylalanine, and has 15 residues. This entry keeps only the CDR3 DNA: 45 bases, framed from base 1. V trim: 0 bases; J trim: 7 bases; unmatched bases: 5.

Source material: T cells isolated from PBMCs. The clonotype originates from a human donor in good health. The sequence links TRBV9 to TRBJ2-5; 11 of the junction bases match TRBD2. The CDR3 reads CASSVEGSGRGTQYF. In nucleotides, the sequence is TGTGCCAGCAGCGTAGAGGGTAGCGGGAGGGGGACCCAGTACTTC.